This entry features one T cell receptor beta chain sequence. Authors' processing steps: Amplification from reference gene primers served as the basis for estimated nucleated cell counts. Some clones are missing from TCRdb's copy, which holds only in-frame ones; the method was immunoSEQ multiplex PCR. V, J and clone size derive from that table, while D and trimming were established from the DNA sequence. The sample lists about 100,000 clones; less than 85% were seen once. This record comes from a study of blood T cell repertoires in COVID-19. The V end was cut by 5 bases, the J end by 0 bases, with 11 bases between. CDR3 length: 15 amino acids. Germline V gene sequence: CDR1 SGHRS, CDR2 YFSETQ.

This receptor was identified in a woman in her 70s with active or convalescent COVID-19. The V and J genes are TRBV5-1 and TRBJ2-2; D might be TRBD1 (5 bases). Sequenced input: peripheral blood. In DNA, the CDR3 is TGCGCCAGCAGTAGTCAGGGCGCGAACACCGGGGAGCTGTTTTTT. Its protein is CASSSQGANTGELFF.